The sequence of this TCR beta chain was determined in a study of identical twins. The study, taken as a whole, reports: For monozygotic twins, models underestimated out-of-frame TCR alpha sharing.

Healthy Caucasians made up all donors. A universal primer site was added by template switching, and unique molecular identifiers were carried by the cDNA. Via MiXCR, TCRdb re-called the 5' RACE reads, giving one row per CDR3 protein. The data contain around 550,000 distinct CDR3 sequences, over 12% of them singletons. The CDR3 totals 13 residues. V was cut by 5 bases and J by 4 bases, with 11 bases left in between. Notes on this clonotype: Its antigen is undetermined.

This sample was also put to use in a study of yellow fever vaccine responses in identical twins.

The sequenced sample consisted of CD4+ T cells sorted from blood. The chain links TRBV12-3 or TRBV12-4 to TRBJ1-2, with D perhaps matching TRBD1 (6 bases). This TCR was recovered from a woman in her late teens or twenties in good health. In DNA, the CDR3 is TGTGCCAGCAGTGTTACAGGGACCTATGGCTACACCTTC. Residues: CASSVTGTYGYTF.